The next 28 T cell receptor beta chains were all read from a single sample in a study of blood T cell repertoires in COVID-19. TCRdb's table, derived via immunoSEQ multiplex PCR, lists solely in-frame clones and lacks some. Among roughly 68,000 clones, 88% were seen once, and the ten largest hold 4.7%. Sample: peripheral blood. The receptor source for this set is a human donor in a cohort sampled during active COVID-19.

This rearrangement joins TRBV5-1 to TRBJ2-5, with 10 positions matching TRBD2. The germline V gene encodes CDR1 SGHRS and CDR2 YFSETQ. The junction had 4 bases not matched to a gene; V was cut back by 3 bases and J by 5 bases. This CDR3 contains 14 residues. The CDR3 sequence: CASSSAGGLETQYF. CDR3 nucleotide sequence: TGCGCCAGCAGCTCAGCGGGAGGGCTGGAGACCCAGTACTTC.

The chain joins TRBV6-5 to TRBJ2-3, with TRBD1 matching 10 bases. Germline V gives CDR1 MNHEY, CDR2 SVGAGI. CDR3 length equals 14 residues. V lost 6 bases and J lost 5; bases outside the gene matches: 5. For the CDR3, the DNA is TGTGCCAGCAGCCGACAGGGGGCGGTAGATACGCAGTATTTT. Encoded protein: CASSRQGAVDTQYF.

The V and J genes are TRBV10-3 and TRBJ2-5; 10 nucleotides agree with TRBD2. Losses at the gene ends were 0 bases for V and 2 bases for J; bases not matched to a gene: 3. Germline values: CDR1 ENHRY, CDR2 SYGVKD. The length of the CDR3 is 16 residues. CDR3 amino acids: CAISESSGRVQETQYF. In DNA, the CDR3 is TGTGCCATCAGTGAGTCAAGCGGGAGGGTTCAAGAGACCCAGTACTTC.

The CDR3 DNA reads TGTGCCAGCAGCTCCCTTAGCCCCACGAGAAACATTCAGTACTTC. Residues: CASSSLSPTRNIQYF. This sequence joins TRBV5-4 and TRBJ2-4; D unresolved. V was cut by 3 bases and J by 6 bases, with 16 bases left in between. Germline-derived CDR1 and CDR2 are SGHNT and YYREEE (reference sequence). The CDR3 loop spans 15 amino acids.

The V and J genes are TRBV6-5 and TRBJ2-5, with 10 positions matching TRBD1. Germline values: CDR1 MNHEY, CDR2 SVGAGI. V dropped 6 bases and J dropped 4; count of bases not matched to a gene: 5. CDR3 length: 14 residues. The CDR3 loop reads CASSLRTGGETQYF. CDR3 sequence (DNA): TGTGCCAGCAGCCTCCGGACAGGGGGAGAGACCCAGTACTTC.

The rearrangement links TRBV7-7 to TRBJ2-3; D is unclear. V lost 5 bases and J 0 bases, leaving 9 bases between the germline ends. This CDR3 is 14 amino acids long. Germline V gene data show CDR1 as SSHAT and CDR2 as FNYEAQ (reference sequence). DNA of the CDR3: TGTGCCAGCAGCCCCCGGGTTAGCACAGATACGCAGTATTTT. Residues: CASSPRVSTDTQYF.

The CDR3 region has the DNA TGTGCCACCAGCAGAGGTCCGGTTTCCTACGAGCAGTACTTC. It specifies CATSRGPVSYEQYF. The gene calls are TRBV15 and TRBJ2-7; D remains ambiguous. Germline loops: CDR1 LNHNV, CDR2 YYDKDF (reference sequence). Between the trimmed V and J ends, which lost 1 base and 1 base, there was a span of 8 bases. The CDR3 loop spans 14 amino acids.

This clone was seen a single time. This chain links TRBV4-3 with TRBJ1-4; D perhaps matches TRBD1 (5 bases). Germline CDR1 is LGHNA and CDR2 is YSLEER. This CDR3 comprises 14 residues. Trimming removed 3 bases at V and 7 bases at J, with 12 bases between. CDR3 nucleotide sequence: TGCGCCAGCAGCCACTGGGGCTTCGGTGAAAAACTGTTTTTT. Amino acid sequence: CASSHWGFGEKLFF.

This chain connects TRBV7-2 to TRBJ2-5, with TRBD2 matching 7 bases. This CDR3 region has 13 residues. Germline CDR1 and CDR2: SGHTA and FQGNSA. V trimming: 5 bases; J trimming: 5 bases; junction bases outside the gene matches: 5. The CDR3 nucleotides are TGTGCCAGCAGCGGGGGGGTTAGGGAGACCCAGTACTTC. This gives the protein CASSGGVRETQYF.

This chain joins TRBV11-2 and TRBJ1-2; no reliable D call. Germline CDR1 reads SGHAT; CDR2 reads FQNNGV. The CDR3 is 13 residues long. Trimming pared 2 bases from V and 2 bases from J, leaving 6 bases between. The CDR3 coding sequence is TGTGCCAGCAGCTTACCCCCGAACTATGGCTACACCTTC. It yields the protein CASSLPPNYGYTF.

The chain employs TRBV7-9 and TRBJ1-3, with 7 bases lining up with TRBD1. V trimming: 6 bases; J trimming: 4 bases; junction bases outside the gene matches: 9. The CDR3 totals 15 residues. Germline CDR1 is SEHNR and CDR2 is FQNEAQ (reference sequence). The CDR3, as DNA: TGTGCCAGCAGTAGAGACAGGGTGTTCGGAAACACCATATATTTT. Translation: CASSRDRVFGNTIYF.

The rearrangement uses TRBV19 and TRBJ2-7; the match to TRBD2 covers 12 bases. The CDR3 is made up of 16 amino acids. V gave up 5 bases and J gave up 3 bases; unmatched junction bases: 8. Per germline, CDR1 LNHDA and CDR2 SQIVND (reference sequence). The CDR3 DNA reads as TGTGCCAGTAGTGCCACGACTAGCGGGAGAGTCTACGAGCAGTACTTC. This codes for CASSATTSGRVYEQYF.

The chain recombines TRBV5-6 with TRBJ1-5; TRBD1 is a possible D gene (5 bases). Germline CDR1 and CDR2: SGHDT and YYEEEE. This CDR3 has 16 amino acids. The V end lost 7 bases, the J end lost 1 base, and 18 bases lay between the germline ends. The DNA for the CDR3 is TGTGCCAGCCTCTACTCGGGGGATTCGAGCAATCAGCCCCAGCATTTT. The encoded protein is CASLYSGDSSNQPQHF.

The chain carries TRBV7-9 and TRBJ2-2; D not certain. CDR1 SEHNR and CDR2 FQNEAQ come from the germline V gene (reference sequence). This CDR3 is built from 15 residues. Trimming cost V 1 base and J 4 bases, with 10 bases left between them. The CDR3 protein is CASSLGGAVTGELFF. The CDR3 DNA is TGTGCCAGCAGCTTAGGCGGCGCGGTCACCGGGGAGCTGTTTTTT. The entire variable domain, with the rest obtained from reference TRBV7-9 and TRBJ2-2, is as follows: DTGVSQNPRHKITKRGQNVTFRCDPISEHNRLYWYRQTLGQGPEFLTYFQNEAQLEKSRLLSDRFSAERPKGSFSTLEIQRTEQGDSAMYLCASSLGGAVTGELFFGEGSRLTVL.

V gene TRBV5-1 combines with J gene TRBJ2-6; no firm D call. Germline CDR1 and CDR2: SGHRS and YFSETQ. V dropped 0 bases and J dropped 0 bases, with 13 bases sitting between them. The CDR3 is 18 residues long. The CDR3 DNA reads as TGCGCCAGCAGCTTGGTAGTTGTGGGCCTCTCTGGGGCCAACGTCCTGACTTTC. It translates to CASSLVVVGLSGANVLTF.

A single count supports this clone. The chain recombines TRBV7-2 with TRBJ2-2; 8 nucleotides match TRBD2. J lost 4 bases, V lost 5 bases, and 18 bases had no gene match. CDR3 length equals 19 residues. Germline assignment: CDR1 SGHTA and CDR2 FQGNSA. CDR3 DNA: TGTGCCAGCAGCCCACGACTGAGCGGGAGCAAAGAGGTCACCGGGGAGCTGTTTTTT. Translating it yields CASSPRLSGSKEVTGELFF.

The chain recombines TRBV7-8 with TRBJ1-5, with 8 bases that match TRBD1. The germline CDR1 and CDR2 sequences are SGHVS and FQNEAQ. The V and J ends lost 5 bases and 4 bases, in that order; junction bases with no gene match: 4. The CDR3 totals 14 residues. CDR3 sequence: CASSPRQGNQPQHF. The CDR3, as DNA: TGTGCCAGCAGCCCCCGACAGGGGAATCAGCCCCAGCATTTT.

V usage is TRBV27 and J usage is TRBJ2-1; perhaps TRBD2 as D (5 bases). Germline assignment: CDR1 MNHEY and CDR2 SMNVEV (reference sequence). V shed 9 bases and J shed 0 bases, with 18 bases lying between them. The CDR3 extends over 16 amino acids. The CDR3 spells CASKSTTGFSYNEQFF. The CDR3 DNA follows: TGTGCCAGTAAAAGCACCACGGGGTTCTCCTACAATGAGCAGTTCTTC.

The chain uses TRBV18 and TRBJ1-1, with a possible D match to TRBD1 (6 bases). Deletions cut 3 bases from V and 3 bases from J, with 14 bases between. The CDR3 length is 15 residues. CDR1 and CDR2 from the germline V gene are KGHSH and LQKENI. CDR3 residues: CASSPRTARDTEAFF. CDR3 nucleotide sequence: TGTGCCAGCTCACCCCGGACAGCTAGGGACACTGAAGCTTTCTTT.

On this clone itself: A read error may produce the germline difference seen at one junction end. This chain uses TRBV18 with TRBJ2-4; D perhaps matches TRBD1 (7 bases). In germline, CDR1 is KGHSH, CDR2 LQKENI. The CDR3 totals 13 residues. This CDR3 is CASAPQGGDIQYF. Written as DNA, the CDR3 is TGTGCCAGCGCACCTCAGGGGGGAGACATTCAGTACTTC.

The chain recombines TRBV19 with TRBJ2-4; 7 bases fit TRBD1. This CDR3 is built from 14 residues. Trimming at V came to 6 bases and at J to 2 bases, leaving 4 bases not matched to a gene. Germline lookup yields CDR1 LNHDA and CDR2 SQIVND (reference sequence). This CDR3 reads CASRRQGPKNIQYF. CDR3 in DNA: TGTGCCAGTAGGCGACAGGGACCCAAAAACATTCAGTACTTC.

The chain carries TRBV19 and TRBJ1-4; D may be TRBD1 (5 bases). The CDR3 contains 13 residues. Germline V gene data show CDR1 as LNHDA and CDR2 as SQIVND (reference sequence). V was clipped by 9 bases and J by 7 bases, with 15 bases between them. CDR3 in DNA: TGTGCCAGCCGACGGGGGAGGGGTGAAAAACTGTTTTTT. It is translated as CASRRGRGEKLFF.

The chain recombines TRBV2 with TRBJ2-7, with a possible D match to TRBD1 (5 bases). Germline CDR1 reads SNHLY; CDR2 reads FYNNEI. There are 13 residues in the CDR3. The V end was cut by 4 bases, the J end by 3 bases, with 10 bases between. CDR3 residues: CASSVQGYYEQYF. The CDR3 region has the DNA TGTGCCAGCAGTGTCCAGGGATACTACGAGCAGTACTTC.

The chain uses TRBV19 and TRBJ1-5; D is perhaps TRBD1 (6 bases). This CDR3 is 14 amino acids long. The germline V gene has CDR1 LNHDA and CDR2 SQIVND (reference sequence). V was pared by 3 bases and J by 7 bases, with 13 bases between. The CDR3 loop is CASSIPRQGQPQHF. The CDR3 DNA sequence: TGTGCCAGTAGTATCCCCCGCCAGGGGCAGCCCCAGCATTTT.

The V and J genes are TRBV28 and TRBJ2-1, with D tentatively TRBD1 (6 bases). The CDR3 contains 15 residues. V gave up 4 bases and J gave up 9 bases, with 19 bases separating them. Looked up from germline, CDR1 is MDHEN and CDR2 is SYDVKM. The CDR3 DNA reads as TGTGCCAGCAGTTCCCCCGGGACAATACAAAGTGAGCAGTTCTTC. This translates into CASSSPGTIQSEQFF.

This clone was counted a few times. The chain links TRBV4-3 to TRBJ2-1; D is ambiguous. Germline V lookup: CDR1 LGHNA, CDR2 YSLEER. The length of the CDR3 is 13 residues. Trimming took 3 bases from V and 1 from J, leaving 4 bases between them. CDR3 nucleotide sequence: TGCGCCAGCAGCCAGCGGTCCTACAATGAGCAGTTCTTC. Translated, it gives CASSQRSYNEQFF.

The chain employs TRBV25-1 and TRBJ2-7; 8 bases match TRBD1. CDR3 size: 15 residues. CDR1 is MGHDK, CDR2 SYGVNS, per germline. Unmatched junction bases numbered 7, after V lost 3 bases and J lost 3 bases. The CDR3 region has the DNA TGTGCCAGCAGTGAGCCCGGGACAGGAAGCTACGAGCAGTACTTC. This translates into CASSEPGTGSYEQYF.

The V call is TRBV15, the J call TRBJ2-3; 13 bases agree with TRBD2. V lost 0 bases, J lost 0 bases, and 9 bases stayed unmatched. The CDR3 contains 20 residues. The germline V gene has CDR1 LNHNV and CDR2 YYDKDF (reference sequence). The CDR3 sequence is CATSRDERPTSGGSTDTQYF. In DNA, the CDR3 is TGTGCCACCAGCAGAGATGAGCGACCGACTAGCGGGGGGAGCACAGATACGCAGTATTTT. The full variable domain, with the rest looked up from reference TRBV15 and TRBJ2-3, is DAMVIQNPRYQVTQFGKPVTLSCSQTLNHNVMYWYQQKSSQAPKLLFHYYDKDFNNEADTPDNFQSRRPNTSFCFLDIRSPGLGDTAMYLCATSRDERPTSGGSTDTQYFGPGTRLTVL.